What follows are 32 T cell receptor beta chains derived from one specimen sequenced in a study of shared clonotypes between healthy human individuals. Profiled with immunoSEQ multiplex PCR; TCRdb holds only in-frame clones, not every one. The sample contains roughly 320,000 clones, 80% to 90% of which appear only once. Sequenced material: memory CD8+ T cells sorted from blood. Subset of the sample: CD45RO+ cells pooled with CCR7-negative TemRA cells. These receptors all stem from a man aged 18 to 35 in good health.

This clone showed up just once. The V gene is TRBV28, the J gene TRBJ2-4, with TRBD2 as a possible D gene (6 bases). CDR3 length: 16 amino acids. CDR1 and CDR2 from the germline V gene are MDHEN and SYDVKM. Between the trimmed V and J ends, which lost 2 bases and 2 bases, there was a span of 13 bases. CDR3 in DNA: TGTGCCAGCAGTTTAACCTCGGAGGGGACCAAAAACATTCAGTACTTC. Its protein is CASSLTSEGTKNIQYF.

The rearrangement joins TRBV6-1 to TRBJ2-7; D gene ambiguous. This CDR3 has 14 amino acids. CDR1 is MNHNS, CDR2 SASEGT, per germline. The V end was cut by 2 bases, the J end by 2 bases, with 10 bases between. Written as DNA, the CDR3 is TGTGCCAGCAGTGAAATCGCTTTTACCTACGAGCAGTACTTC. Its translation is CASSEIAFTYEQYF.

V is TRBV2 and J is TRBJ1-2; no definite D call. Germline V gene data show CDR1 as SNHLY and CDR2 as FYNNEI. Trimming took off 5 bases at V and 8 bases at J, with 3 bases between the two ends. The CDR3 is made up of 9 amino acids. CDR3 protein: CASSFGYTF. The CDR3 bases are TGTGCCAGCAGTTTCGGCTACACCTTC.

The rearrangement joins TRBV20-1 to TRBJ2-3; D is undetermined. Deletions cut 6 bases from V and 5 bases from J, with 9 bases between. CDR3 length: 11 amino acids. The germline V gene has CDR1 DFQATT and CDR2 SNEGSKA (reference sequence). The CDR3 DNA is TGCAGTGCGCTCTGGGGAGATACGCAGTATTTT. Its translation is CSALWGDTQYF.

As regards this clone: The identical CDR3 is also encoded by other nucleotide sequences in the sample. The chain uses TRBV9 and TRBJ2-7; the match to TRBD2 covers 8 bases. V trimming: 3 bases; J trimming: 1 base; junction bases outside the gene matches: 3. CDR1 is SGDLS and CDR2 is YYNGEE in the germline V gene. CDR3 length: 14 residues. For the CDR3, the DNA is TGTGCCAGCAGCGCAAGCGGGGGATCCTACGAGCAGTACTTC. This gives the protein CASSASGGSYEQYF. Full variable domain (outside the CDR3, taken from reference TRBV9 and TRBJ2-7): DSGVTQTPKHLITATGQRVTLRCSPRSGDLSVYWYQQSLDQGLQFLIQYYNGEERAKGNILERFSAQQFPDLHSELNLSSLELGDSALYFCASSASGGSYEQYFGPGTRLTVT.

The chain combines TRBV28 with TRBJ2-3, with 8 bases fitting TRBD2. The CDR3 consists of 14 residues. The germline V gene encodes CDR1 MDHEN and CDR2 SYDVKM. Trimming cost V 7 bases and J 7 bases; bases outside gene matches: 10. CDR3 DNA: TGTGCCAGCAATCTCCGGGGGGGCCTATATACGCAGTATTTT. Translated, it gives CASNLRGGLYTQYF.

This chain joins TRBV10-2 and TRBJ1-5, with a weak D call TRBD1 (5 bases). This CDR3 is built from 16 residues. The V gene lost 3 bases and the J gene lost 2 bases, with 14 bases spanning the gap. Germline CDR1 and CDR2: WSHSY and SAAADI. This CDR3 is CASSDDRGGGNQPQHF. As DNA, the CDR3 is TGCGCCAGCAGTGATGATCGGGGAGGGGGCAATCAGCCCCAGCATTTT.

The chain has TRBV11-3 and TRBJ2-7, with a possible D match to TRBD1 (6 bases). Trimming removed 5 bases at V and 7 bases at J, with 24 bases between. There are 16 residues in the CDR3. Germline CDR1 reads SGHNT; CDR2 reads YENEEA. CDR3 nucleotide sequence: TGTGCCAGCAGCGGTCCTAAGGGACACGGGGTTTGGGAGCAGTACTTC. Protein product: CASSGPKGHGVWEQYF.

For this clone: The same CDR3 can be traced to other DNA sequences in this sample. V gene TRBV28 combines with J gene TRBJ2-1; TRBD2 might be the D (5 bases). Germline assignment: CDR1 MDHEN and CDR2 SYDVKM. V was clipped by 7 bases and J by 4 bases, with 8 bases between them. The CDR3 length is 12 residues. The DNA of the CDR3 is TGTGCCAGCACTGCGGGTTACAATGAGCAGTTCTTC. Residues: CASTAGYNEQFF.

The rearrangement links TRBV10-2 to TRBJ1-6; 11 positions agree with TRBD1. The germline CDR1 and CDR2 sequences are WSHSY and SAAADI. This CDR3 is built from 17 residues. The junction had 13 bases not matched to a gene; V was cut back by 9 bases and J by 6 bases. CDR3 sequence: CASQDRGRRVPNSPLHF. CDR3 DNA sequence: TGCGCCAGTCAGGACAGGGGGCGCCGGGTACCTAATTCACCCCTCCACTTT.

V usage is TRBV7-9 and J usage is TRBJ2-7; tentatively, D is TRBD2 (6 bases). V lost 5 bases and J 3 bases, leaving 14 bases between the germline ends. This CDR3 comprises 14 residues. Germline V gene sequence: CDR1 SEHNR, CDR2 FQNEAQ (reference sequence). CDR3 coding DNA: TGTGCCAGCAGCCCGGCTCTAGCGCACTACGAGCAGTACTTC. Amino acids: CASSPALAHYEQYF.

The gene calls are TRBV10-3 and TRBJ2-3; D is possibly TRBD2 (6 bases). CDR3 length equals 13 residues. V was cut by 2 bases and J by 5 bases, with 8 bases left in between. Germline V gene data show CDR1 as ENHRY and CDR2 as SYGVKD. The CDR3 DNA reads TGTGCCATCAGTGAGCTCGGGGGAGATACGCAGTATTTT. It encodes CAISELGGDTQYF.

V is TRBV28 and J is TRBJ1-2, with TRBD1 matching 8 bases. Germline CDR1 and CDR2: MDHEN and SYDVKM. The CDR3 covers 17 residues. The J segment lost 5 bases and the V segment lost 5 bases, leaving 16 bases of the junction unmatched. The CDR3 protein is CASSNLDREGPPYGYTF. The CDR3 bases are TGTGCCAGCAGTAACTTGGACAGGGAGGGCCCCCCGTATGGCTACACCTTC.

This clone has at least ten counts. This chain joins TRBV9 and TRBJ1-5; D possibly corresponds to TRBD1 (5 bases). Per the germline V gene, CDR1 is SGDLS and CDR2 is YYNGEE. V shed 3 bases and J shed 3 bases, with 13 bases lying between them. This CDR3 comprises 15 residues. The CDR3 protein is CASSAHGGYNQPQHF. The CDR3 nucleotides are TGTGCCAGCAGCGCTCATGGGGGGTACAATCAGCCCCAGCATTTT.

The CDR3 here is CASSFFTGTNTGELFF. CDR3 coding DNA: TGTGCCAGCAGCTTTTTTACGGGAACGAACACCGGGGAGCTGTTTTTT. The chain carries TRBV7-9 and TRBJ2-2; possible D gene TRBD2, 5 bases. Trimming took 3 bases from V and 0 from J, leaving 11 bases between them. Germline V gene lookup returns CDR1 SEHNR and CDR2 FQNEAQ (reference sequence). The CDR3 contains 16 residues.

The J gene is TRBJ2-7, the V gene TRBV2; a possible D gene is TRBD1 (6 bases). V was trimmed by 10 bases and J by 2 bases, leaving 15 bases between them. The germline V gene encodes CDR1 SNHLY and CDR2 FYNNEI. This CDR3 is 13 amino acids long. The CDR3 DNA sequence: TGTGCCATCAACCCGGACAGTACCTACGAGCAGTACTTC. Translated: CAINPDSTYEQYF.

The CDR3 sequence: CSATADNEQFF. The CDR3 DNA reads as TGCAGTGCCACAGCGGACAATGAGCAGTTCTTC. J is TRBJ2-1 and V is TRBV20-1; tentatively, D is TRBD2 (5 bases). Germline V gene sequence: CDR1 DFQATT, CDR2 SNEGSKA (reference sequence). The ends were cut back, 6 bases at V and 5 bases at J, with 8 bases in the middle. The CDR3 has 11 residues.

The chain employs TRBV28 and TRBJ1-2; no definite D call. Germline values: CDR1 MDHEN, CDR2 SYDVKM. V was shortened by 3 bases and J by 8 bases, with 16 bases between the two germline ends. The CDR3 is 14 residues long. In DNA, the CDR3 is TGTGCCAGCAGTTTGATTTGGAGGGCAGCCGGCTACACCTTC. This codes for CASSLIWRAAGYTF.

The rearrangement uses TRBV14 and TRBJ1-2, with a possible D match to TRBD1 (6 bases). Trimming stripped 1 base from V and 0 bases from J, with 6 bases between. The CDR3 runs 14 residues. In germline, CDR1 is SGHDN, CDR2 FVKESK. The CDR3 DNA is TGTGCCAGCAGCCAAGGGACAGCTAACTATGGCTACACCTTC. This encodes CASSQGTANYGYTF.

The rearrangement links TRBV4-3 to TRBJ2-1; D gene unclear. The CDR3 sequence is 14 residues long. The V end was cut by 3 bases, the J end by 4 bases, with 10 bases between. Germline V gene sequence: CDR1 LGHNA, CDR2 YSLEER. The CDR3 reads CASSHPTVYNEQFF. The CDR3 nucleotides read TGCGCCAGCAGCCATCCGACTGTGTACAATGAGCAGTTCTTC.

The chain carries TRBV30 and TRBJ2-1; 7 bases match TRBD1. There are 13 residues in the CDR3. Germline loops: CDR1 GTSNPN, CDR2 SVGIG (reference sequence). With V trimmed by 4 bases and J by 4 bases, 4 bases remained unmatched. CDR3 sequence: CAWTGTAYNEQFF. In nucleotides, the CDR3 is TGTGCCTGGACCGGGACAGCATACAATGAGCAGTTCTTC.

This chain connects TRBV10-2 to TRBJ2-7, with 10 positions matching TRBD1. J gave up 6 bases and V 2 bases, and 7 bases lay outside the gene matches. CDR1 and CDR2 (germline): WSHSY, SAAADI. The CDR3 length is 15 residues. The CDR3 DNA follows: TGCGCCAGCAGTGAGCCGCGGGACAGGGGTCGCGAGCAGTACTTC. Residues: CASSEPRDRGREQYF.

The rearrangement joins TRBV10-2 to TRBJ2-5; D may be TRBD1 (7 bases). The ends were cut back, 5 bases at V and 2 bases at J, with 15 bases in the middle. The CDR3 contains 15 residues. The germline V gene encodes CDR1 WSHSY and CDR2 SAAADI. The CDR3 loop is CASSPGTAGQETQYF. The CDR3 region has the DNA TGCGCCAGCAGTCCCGGGACAGCGGGTCAAGAGACCCAGTACTTC.

The V call is TRBV27, the J call TRBJ1-5; D is perhaps TRBD1 (6 bases). CDR1 and CDR2 from the germline V gene are MNHEY and SMNVEV (reference sequence). CDR3 size: 13 residues. V was clipped by 6 bases and J by 7 bases, with 13 bases between them. Here the CDR3 DNA reads TGTGCCAGCAGCCTTGAGGGGGTACAGCCCCAGCATTTT. Its protein product is CASSLEGVQPQHF.

This rearrangement joins TRBV21-1 to TRBJ2-3. TRBV21-1 is a known pseudogene. The CDR3 is 15 residues long. The CDR3 here is CASSKAGDHTDTQYF. Written as DNA, the CDR3 is TGTGCCAGCAGCAAAGCGGGTGATCACACAGATACGCAGTATTTT.

Written as DNA, the CDR3 is TGTGCCAGCAGTTCCACAGGGAACTATGGCTACACCTTC. It yields the protein CASSSTGNYGYTF. The V gene is TRBV2, the J gene TRBJ1-2; the D gene is possibly TRBD1 (6 bases). The CDR3 is 13 residues long. Germline assignment: CDR1 SNHLY and CDR2 FYNNEI. The V end lost 5 bases, the J end lost 2 bases, and 9 bases lay between the germline ends.

The chain has TRBV7-8 and TRBJ2-7, with a possible D match to TRBD1 (6 bases). The CDR3 runs 14 residues. The V end was cut by 0 bases, the J end by 3 bases, with 9 bases between. The germline V gene has CDR1 SGHVS and CDR2 FQNEAQ. This CDR3 is CASSLAGGGYEQYF. The CDR3 DNA reads as TGTGCCAGCAGCTTAGCTGGGGGCGGCTACGAGCAGTACTTC.

V gene TRBV10-3 combines with J gene TRBJ2-1, with 13 positions matching TRBD2. Looked up from germline, CDR1 is ENHRY and CDR2 is SYGVKD. Trimming took 3 bases from V and 8 from J; bases not matched to a gene: 7. CDR3 size: 16 residues. The CDR3: CAISDPLAGGPDEQFF. Written as DNA, the CDR3 is TGTGCCATCAGTGACCCACTAGCGGGGGGGCCTGATGAGCAGTTCTTC.

The chain links TRBV19 to TRBJ1-4; the match to TRBD1 covers 10 bases. Germline V CDR1 and CDR2: LNHDA, SQIVND (reference sequence). This CDR3 has 15 residues. V lost 6 bases and J lost 7; bases outside the gene matches: 8. The chain's CDR3 is CASSDPGQGFEKLFF. The CDR3 DNA is TGTGCCAGTAGCGACCCGGGACAGGGGTTTGAAAAACTGTTTTTT.

The J gene is TRBJ1-1, the V gene TRBV6-5; D is undetermined. The CDR3 contains 13 residues. V lost 2 bases and J 6 bases, leaving 10 bases between the germline ends. Looked up from germline, CDR1 is MNHEY and CDR2 is SVGAGI. This CDR3 reads CASSYGYFAEAFF. The CDR3 DNA sequence: TGTGCCAGCAGTTACGGGTACTTTGCTGAAGCTTTCTTT.

This chain links TRBV6-5 with TRBJ2-1, with 11 bases fitting TRBD1. The CDR3 spans 15 residues. The germline V gene has CDR1 MNHEY and CDR2 SVGAGI. The V and J ends lost 6 bases and 8 bases, in that order; junction bases with no gene match: 9. This CDR3 is CASSSTGQGVDEQFF. CDR3 DNA: TGTGCCAGCAGCTCAACGGGACAGGGGGTGGATGAGCAGTTCTTC.

The chain combines TRBV9 with TRBJ1-1; 8 positions match TRBD1. Germline CDR1 and CDR2: SGDLS and YYNGEE. Trimming cost V 3 bases and J 8 bases; bases outside gene matches: 3. The CDR3 covers 12 residues. The CDR3 sequence is CASSAQGAEAFF. CDR3 sequence (DNA): TGTGCCAGCAGCGCCCAGGGGGCCGAAGCTTTCTTT.